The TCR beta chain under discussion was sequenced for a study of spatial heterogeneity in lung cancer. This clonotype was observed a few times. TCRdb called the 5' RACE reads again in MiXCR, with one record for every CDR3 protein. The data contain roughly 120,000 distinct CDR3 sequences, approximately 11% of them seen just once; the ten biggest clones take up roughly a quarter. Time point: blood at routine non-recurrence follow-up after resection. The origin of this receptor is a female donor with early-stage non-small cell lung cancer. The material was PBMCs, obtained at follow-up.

CDR3 in DNA: TGTGCCAGTAGCCAGACAGGGGGGAATTCACCCCTCCACTTT. Encoded protein: CASSQTGGNSPLHF. The chain employs TRBV19 and TRBJ1-6; TRBD1 matches 9 bases. Losses at the gene ends were 6 bases for V and 7 bases for J; bases not matched to a gene: 4. Germline V gene data show CDR1 as LNHDA and CDR2 as SQIVND (reference sequence). CDR3 length: 14 residues.